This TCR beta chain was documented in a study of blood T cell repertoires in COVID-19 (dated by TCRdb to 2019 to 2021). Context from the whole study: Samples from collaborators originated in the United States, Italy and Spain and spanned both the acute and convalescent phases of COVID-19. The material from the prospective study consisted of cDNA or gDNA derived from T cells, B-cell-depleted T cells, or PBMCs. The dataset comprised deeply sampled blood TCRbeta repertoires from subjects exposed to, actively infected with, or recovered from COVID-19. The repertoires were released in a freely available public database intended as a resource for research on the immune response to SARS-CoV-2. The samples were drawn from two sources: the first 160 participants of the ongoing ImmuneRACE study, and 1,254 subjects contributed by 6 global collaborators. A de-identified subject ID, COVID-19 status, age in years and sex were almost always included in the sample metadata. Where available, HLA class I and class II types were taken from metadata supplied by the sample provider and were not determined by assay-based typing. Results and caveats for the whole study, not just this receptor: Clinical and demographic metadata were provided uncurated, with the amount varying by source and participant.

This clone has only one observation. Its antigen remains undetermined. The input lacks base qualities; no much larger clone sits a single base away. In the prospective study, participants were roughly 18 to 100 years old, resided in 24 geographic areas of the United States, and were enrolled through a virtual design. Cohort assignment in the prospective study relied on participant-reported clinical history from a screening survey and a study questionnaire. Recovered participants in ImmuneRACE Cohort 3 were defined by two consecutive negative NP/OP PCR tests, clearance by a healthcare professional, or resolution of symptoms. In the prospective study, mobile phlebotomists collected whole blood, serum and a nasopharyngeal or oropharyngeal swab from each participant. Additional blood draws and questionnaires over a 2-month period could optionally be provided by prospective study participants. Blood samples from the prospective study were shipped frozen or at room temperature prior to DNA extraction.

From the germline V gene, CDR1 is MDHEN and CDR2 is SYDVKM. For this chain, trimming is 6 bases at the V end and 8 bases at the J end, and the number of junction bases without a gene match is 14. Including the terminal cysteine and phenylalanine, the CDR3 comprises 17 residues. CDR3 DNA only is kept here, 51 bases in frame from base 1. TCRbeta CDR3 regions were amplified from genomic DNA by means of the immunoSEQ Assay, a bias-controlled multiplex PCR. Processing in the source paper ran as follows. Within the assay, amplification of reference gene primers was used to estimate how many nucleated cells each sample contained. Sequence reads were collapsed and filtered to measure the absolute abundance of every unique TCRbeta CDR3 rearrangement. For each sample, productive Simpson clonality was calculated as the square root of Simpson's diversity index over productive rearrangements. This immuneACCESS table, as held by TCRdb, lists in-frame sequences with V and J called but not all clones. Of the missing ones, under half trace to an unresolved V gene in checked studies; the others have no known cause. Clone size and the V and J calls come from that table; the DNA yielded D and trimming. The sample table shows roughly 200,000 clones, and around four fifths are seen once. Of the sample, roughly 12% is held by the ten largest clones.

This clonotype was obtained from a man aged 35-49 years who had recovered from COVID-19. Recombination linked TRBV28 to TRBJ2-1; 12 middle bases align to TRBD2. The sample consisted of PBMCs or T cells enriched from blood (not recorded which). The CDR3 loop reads CASSVLGPSGRVDEQFF. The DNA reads TGTGCCAGCAGCGTACTCGGCCCTAGCGGGAGGGTCGATGAGCAGTTCTTC.